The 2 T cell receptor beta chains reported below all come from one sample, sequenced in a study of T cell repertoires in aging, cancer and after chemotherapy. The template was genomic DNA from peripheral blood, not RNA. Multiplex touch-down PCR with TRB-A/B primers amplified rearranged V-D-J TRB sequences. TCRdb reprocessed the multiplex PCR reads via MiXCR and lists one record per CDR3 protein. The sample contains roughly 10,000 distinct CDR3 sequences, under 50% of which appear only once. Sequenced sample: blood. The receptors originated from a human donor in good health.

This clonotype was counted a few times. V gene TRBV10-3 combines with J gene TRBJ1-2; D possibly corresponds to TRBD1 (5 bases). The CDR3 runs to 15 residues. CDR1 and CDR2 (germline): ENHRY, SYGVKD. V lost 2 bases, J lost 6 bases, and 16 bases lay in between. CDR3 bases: TGTGCCATCAGTGAGAGGTCCGAAGGGGTGGATGGCTACACCTTC. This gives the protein CAISERSEGVDGYTF.

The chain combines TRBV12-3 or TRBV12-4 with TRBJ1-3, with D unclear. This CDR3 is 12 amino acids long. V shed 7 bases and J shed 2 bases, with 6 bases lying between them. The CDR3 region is CASTRAGNTIYF. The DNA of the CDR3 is TGTGCCAGCACCCGGGCTGGAAACACCATATATTTT.